The 16 T cell receptor beta chains below were found in one sample sequenced in a study of CXCR3-negative and CXCR3-positive naive CD8 T cells. Whole-study findings and limits: Naive CXCR3-positive cells had TRB CDR3s more hydrophobic than those of CXCR3-negative naive cells.

The antigens these receptors bind are not known. cDNA libraries for TRB were generated by 5' RACE incorporating UMI labels. TCRdb reprocessed the 5' RACE reads; each CDR3 protein has one entry and no DNA is given. Across 130,000 to 150,000 distinct CDR3 sequences, the top ten clones capture about 0.28% of the sample. Sample: naive CXCR3+ CD8+ T cells from blood. Subset in this sample: CD45RO-CCR7+CD27+CD95- naive CD8+ T cells expressing CXCR3 (TNR3+). These receptors all come from a human donor in good health. Some clones in this sample may be carry-over from other donors' samples.

The genes are TRBV13 and TRBJ1-2; the TCRdb D gene call, TRBD1, has no DNA to confirm it. Germline V gene lookup returns CDR1 PRHDT and CDR2 FYEKMQ (reference sequence). CDR3 length equals 13 residues. The CDR3 loop reads CASRLWDSDGYTF.

This chain connects TRBV19 to TRBJ1-4; there is no DNA to check the TCRdb D call of TRBD1. Germline V CDR1 and CDR2: LNHDA, SQIVND (reference sequence). The CDR3 is 14 amino acids. The CDR3 sequence: CASSRGTVNEKLFF.

This chain's CDR3 is CASGQGGNAEAFF. V and J are TRBV5-1 and TRBJ1-1. This CDR3 has 13 residues. Germline V gene lookup returns CDR1 SGHRS and CDR2 YFSETQ.

This rearrangement joins TRBV6-5 to TRBJ2-1; there is no DNA to check the TCRdb D call of TRBD2. Germline CDR1 is MNHEY and CDR2 is SVGAGI. The CDR3 sequence is 15 residues long. The CDR3 sequence is CASTNGAGGSYEQFF.

The genes are TRBV4-3 and TRBJ2-7; absent DNA, TCRdb's TRBD2 call cannot be checked. This CDR3 is built from 14 residues. The germline V gene encodes CDR1 LGHNA and CDR2 YSLEER. CDR3 loop: CASSQTGGSYEQYF.

The chain has TRBV23-1 and TRBJ2-7; without DNA, the TCRdb call of TRBD2 cannot be checked. Being an ORF, TRBV23-1 has a function that is uncertain. The CDR3 length is 15 residues. This chain's CDR3 is CASSQLGPNRAEQYF.

CDR3 sequence: CASTADRGDQPQHF. The genes are TRBV28 and TRBJ1-5; TCRdb calls TRBD1, which cannot be checked without DNA. Germline V gene lookup returns CDR1 MDHEN and CDR2 SYDVKM. The CDR3 contains 14 residues.

This rearrangement joins TRBV12-3 or TRBV12-4 to TRBJ1-2; TCRdb's D call, TRBD1, is unchecked because there is no DNA. The CDR3 has 17 residues. The CDR3 sequence is CASSLGTQGTINYGYTF.

The chain couples TRBV19 to TRBJ1-2; without DNA, the TCRdb call of TRBD1 cannot be checked. This CDR3 has 17 residues. Germline loops: CDR1 LNHDA, CDR2 SQIVND (reference sequence). The CDR3 loop is CASSTPSTGGGSNGYTF.

The rearrangement joins TRBV5-1 to TRBJ1-1; absent DNA, TCRdb's TRBD1 call cannot be checked. Germline V lookup: CDR1 SGHRS, CDR2 YFSETQ. The CDR3 extends over 15 amino acids. This CDR3 is CASSFLGQVNTEAFF.

The chain combines TRBV7-3 with TRBJ2-3. Looked up from germline, CDR1 is SGHTA and CDR2 is FQGTGA. The length of the CDR3 is 13 residues. CDR3 residues: CASSLESTDTQYF.

The gene calls are TRBV4-1 and TRBJ2-5. The CDR3 runs 13 residues. Germline V gene lookup returns CDR1 MGHRA and CDR2 YSYEKL. CDR3 protein: CASSQETGETQYF.

The genes are TRBV27 and TRBJ2-3; TCRdb names TRBD1, which stays unverified in the absence of DNA. CDR1 is MNHEY and CDR2 is SMNVEV in the germline V gene (reference sequence). There are 18 residues in the CDR3. The CDR3 loop reads CASSPFRGRAGGTDTQYF.

The genes are TRBV12-3 or TRBV12-4 and TRBJ2-3; TCRdb picks TRBD2, but there is no DNA to check that call. The CDR3 sequence is 15 residues long. CDR3: CASSLVPPDTDTQYF.

V usage is TRBV4-2 and J usage is TRBJ2-3; TCRdb reports TRBD1, a call that lacks DNA to check it against. The CDR3 runs to 16 residues. The germline gives CDR1 LGHNA, CDR2 YNFKEQ. CDR3 in amino acids: CASSQDPRGMGDTQYF.

This chain uses TRBV28 with TRBJ2-5; TCRdb proposes TRBD1, but this gene call is untestable without DNA. The length of the CDR3 is 16 residues. Germline CDR1 MDHEN, CDR2 SYDVKM. CDR3 sequence reads: CASSLRLGGRTKTQYF. Together with reference TRBV28 and TRBJ2-5, the CDR3 gives the full variable domain: DVKVTQSSRYLVKRTGEKVFLECVQDMDHENMFWYRQDPGLGLRLIYFSYDVKMKEKGDIPEGYSVSREKKERFSLILESASTNQTSMYLCASSLRLGGRTKTQYFGPGTRLLVL.